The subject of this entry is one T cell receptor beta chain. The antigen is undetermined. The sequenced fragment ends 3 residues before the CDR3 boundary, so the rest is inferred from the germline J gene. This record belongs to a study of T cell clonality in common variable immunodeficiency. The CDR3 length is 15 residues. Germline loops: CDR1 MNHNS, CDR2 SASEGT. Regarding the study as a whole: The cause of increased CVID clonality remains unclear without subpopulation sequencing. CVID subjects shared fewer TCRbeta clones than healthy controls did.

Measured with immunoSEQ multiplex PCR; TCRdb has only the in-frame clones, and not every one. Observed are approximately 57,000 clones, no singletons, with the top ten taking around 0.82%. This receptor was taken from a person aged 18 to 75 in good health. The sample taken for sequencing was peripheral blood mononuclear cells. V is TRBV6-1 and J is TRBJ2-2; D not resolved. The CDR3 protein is CASSQEVRTNEKLFF. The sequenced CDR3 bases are TGTGCCAGCAGTCAAGAGGTTCGAACTAATGAAAAG.